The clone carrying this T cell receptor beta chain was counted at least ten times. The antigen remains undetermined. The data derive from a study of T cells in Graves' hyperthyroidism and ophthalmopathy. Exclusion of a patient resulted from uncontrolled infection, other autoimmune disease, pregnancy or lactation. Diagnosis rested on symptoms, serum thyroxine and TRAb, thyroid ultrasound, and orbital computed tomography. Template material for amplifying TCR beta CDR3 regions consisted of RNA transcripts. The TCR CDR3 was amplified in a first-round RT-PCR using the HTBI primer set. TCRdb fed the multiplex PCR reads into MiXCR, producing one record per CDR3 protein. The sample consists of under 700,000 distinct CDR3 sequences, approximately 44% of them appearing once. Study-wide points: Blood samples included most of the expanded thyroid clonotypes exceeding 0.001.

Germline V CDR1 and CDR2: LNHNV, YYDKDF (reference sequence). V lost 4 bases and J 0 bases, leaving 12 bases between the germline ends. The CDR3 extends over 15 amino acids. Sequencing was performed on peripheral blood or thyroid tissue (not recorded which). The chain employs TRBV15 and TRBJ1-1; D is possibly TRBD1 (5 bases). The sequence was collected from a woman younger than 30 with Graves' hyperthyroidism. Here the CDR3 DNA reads TGTGCCACCAGCAACCGACGGGGCATGAACACTGAAGCTTTCTTT. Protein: CATSNRRGMNTEAFF.